This T cell receptor (beta chain) came from a study of cytomegalovirus exposure and HLA in healthy donors. Study findings and constraints: The sole available immune exposure information was CMV serostatus. Cytomegalovirus association was assigned to around 150 TCR beta chains. When presence/absence was analysed, sequencing depth was taken to be roughly uniform across donors.

On this clone itself: As yet, its antigen is unknown.

With 60 Vbeta and 13 Jbeta primers, the PCR was carried out. The protocol was immunoSEQ multiplex PCR, while the TCRdb copy is restricted to in-frame clones and leaves out a portion. Here the sample spans 75,000 to 90,000 clones, over 75% being singletons. Germline V lookup: CDR1 SQVTM, CDR2 ANQGSEA. CDR3 length: 13 residues. V gave up 2 bases and J gave up 4 bases, with 11 bases separating them. The chain combines TRBV29-1 with TRBJ1-1; D remains unclear. The TCR originated in a man in his fifties in good health and CMV-seronegative. The sequencing sample was made of PBMCs. As DNA, the CDR3 is TGCAGCGTTGAAAAGGGAGGAAGCACTGAAGCTTTCTTT. Its protein is CSVEKGGSTEAFF.